Shown below are 11 T cell receptor beta chains from a single sample sequenced in a study of T cell responses to AZD1222 COVID-19 vaccine. The data were produced by immunoSEQ multiplex PCR, yet TCRdb's version contains in-frame clones alone and is incomplete. Among some 100,000 clones listed, approximately 87% were seen once. Specimen: peripheral blood, collected on day 0 of AZD1222 vaccination. The source of these receptors is an adult in good health.

This clone was seen a single time. The chain has TRBV11-2 and TRBJ1-2; D remains ambiguous. The CDR3 has 14 amino acids. The germline V gene has CDR1 SGHAT and CDR2 FQNNGV. Between the trimmed V and J ends, which lost 0 bases and 4 bases, there was a span of 9 bases. The CDR3 nucleotides are TGTGCCAGCAGCTTAGATCGGGCTGTCTATGGCTACACCTTC. Translated, it gives CASSLDRAVYGYTF.

The gene calls are TRBV9 and TRBJ1-6; D is possibly TRBD1 (6 bases). Germline V gene sequence: CDR1 SGDLS, CDR2 YYNGEE. CDR3 size: 16 residues. Trimming stripped 2 bases from V and 7 bases from J, with 16 bases between. The CDR3 DNA is TGTGCCAGCAGCGTTGACGGGGGGACATTGAATTCACCCCTCCACTTT. Protein product: CASSVDGGTLNSPLHF.

The rearrangement joins TRBV2 to TRBJ1-5; D not certain. The germline V gene encodes CDR1 SNHLY and CDR2 FYNNEI. V was shortened by 6 bases and J by 1 base, with 4 bases between the two germline ends. The CDR3 loop spans 12 amino acids. CDR3: CASRGSNQPQHF. The CDR3 nucleotides read TGTGCCAGCAGAGGCAGCAATCAGCCCCAGCATTTT.

J is TRBJ2-5 and V is TRBV14; D gene ambiguous. The germline V and J ends were trimmed by 4 bases and 5 bases, with 5 bases remaining between them. CDR1 is SGHDN and CDR2 is FVKESK in the germline V gene. This CDR3 is built from 11 residues. DNA of the CDR3: TGTGCCAGCAGCCGGGCGGAGACCCAGTACTTC. This codes for CASSRAETQYF.

The chain couples TRBV11-3 to TRBJ1-1; TRBD1 might be the D (5 bases). CDR1 is SGHNT and CDR2 is YENEEA in the germline V gene. This CDR3 comprises 14 residues. V was pared by 6 bases and J by 1 base, with 12 bases between. Here the CDR3 DNA reads TGTGCCAGCAGTTTACGTACAGGGAACACTGAAGCTTTCTTT. This translates into CASSLRTGNTEAFF. Based on the CDR3 plus reference TRBV11-3 and TRBJ1-1, the full variable domain is EAGVVQSPRYKIIEKKQPVAFWCNPISGHNTLYWYLQNLGQGPELLIRYENEEAVDDSQLPKDRFSAERLKGVDSTLKIQPAELGDSAVYLCASSLRTGNTEAFFGQGTRLTVV.

This chain uses TRBV2 with TRBJ1-4; D call uncertain. Trimming stripped 3 bases from V and 7 bases from J, with 3 bases between. This CDR3 comprises 11 residues. Germline V CDR1 and CDR2: SNHLY, FYNNEI. This CDR3 reads CASSEREKLFF. The CDR3 nucleotides are TGTGCCAGCAGTGAGCGTGAAAAACTGTTTTTT.

The rearrangement links TRBV5-5 to TRBJ2-3, with D perhaps given as TRBD1 or TRBD2 (5 bases each). The CDR3 runs to 14 residues. The V gene's germline CDR1 is SGHKS and CDR2 YYEKEE (reference sequence). V was clipped by 0 bases and J by 3 bases, with 8 bases between them. The CDR3 spells CASSLAWGTDTQYF. CDR3 sequence (DNA): TGTGCCAGCAGCTTGGCGTGGGGGACAGATACGCAGTATTTT.

This sequence joins TRBV5-6 and TRBJ2-5, with D maybe TRBD1 (5 bases). Trimming stripped 6 bases from V and 5 bases from J, with 8 bases between. The CDR3 spans 11 residues. The germline gives CDR1 SGHDT, CDR2 YYEEEE. This CDR3 is CASTKGETQYF. The CDR3 bases are TGTGCCAGCACCAAGGGGGAGACCCAGTACTTC.

The gene calls are TRBV19 and TRBJ1-3; TRBD1 is a possible D gene (6 bases). The CDR3 length is 17 residues. Germline V gene data show CDR1 as LNHDA and CDR2 as SQIVND (reference sequence). The ends were cut back, 5 bases at V and 4 bases at J, with 21 bases in the middle. The CDR3 bases are TGTGCCAGTAGTTTTCGGGGGGCCGGTTCGGGAGGAAACACCATATATTTT. Translating gives CASSFRGAGSGGNTIYF. Looking up the rest from reference TRBV19 and TRBJ1-3 gives the full variable domain: DGGITQSPKYLFRKEGQNVTLSCEQNLNHDAMYWYRQDPGQGLRLIYYSQIVNDFQKGDIAEGYSVSREKKESFPLTVTSAQKNPTAFYLCASSFRGAGSGGNTIYFGEGSWLTVV.

V gene TRBV19 combines with J gene TRBJ2-2, with TRBD1 matching over 8 bases. Germline lookup yields CDR1 LNHDA and CDR2 SQIVND (reference sequence). The V and J ends lost 8 bases and 5 bases, in that order; junction bases with no gene match: 7. The CDR3 extends over 14 amino acids. CDR3 bases: TGTGCCAGTGCCGACAGGGGACCGACCGGGGAGCTGTTTTTT. The encoded protein is CASADRGPTGELFF. Variable domain in full (rest from reference TRBV19 and TRBJ2-2): DGGITQSPKYLFRKEGQNVTLSCEQNLNHDAMYWYRQDPGQGLRLIYYSQIVNDFQKGDIAEGYSVSREKKESFPLTVTSAQKNPTAFYLCASADRGPTGELFFGEGSRLTVL.

The chain uses TRBV19 and TRBJ2-7; D might be TRBD2 (6 bases). Trimming cost V 5 bases and J 5 bases, with 10 bases left between them. Germline assignment: CDR1 LNHDA and CDR2 SQIVND (reference sequence). This CDR3 comprises 12 residues. The CDR3 nucleotides read TGTGCCAGTAGTGGAGGGCTCAACGAGCAGTACTTC. Amino acid sequence: CASSGGLNEQYF.